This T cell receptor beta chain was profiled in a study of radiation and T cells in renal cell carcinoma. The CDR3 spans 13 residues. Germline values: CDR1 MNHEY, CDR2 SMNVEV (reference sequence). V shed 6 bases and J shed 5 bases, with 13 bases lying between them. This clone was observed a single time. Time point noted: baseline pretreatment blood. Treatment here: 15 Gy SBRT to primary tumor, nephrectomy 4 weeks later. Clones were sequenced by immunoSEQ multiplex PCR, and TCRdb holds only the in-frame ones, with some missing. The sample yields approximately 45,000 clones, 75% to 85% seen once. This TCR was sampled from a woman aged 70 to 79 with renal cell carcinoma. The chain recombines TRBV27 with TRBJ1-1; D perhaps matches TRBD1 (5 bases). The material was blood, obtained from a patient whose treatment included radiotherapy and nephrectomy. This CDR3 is CASSQGAGTEAFF. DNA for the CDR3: TGTGCCAGCAGCCAAGGGGCGGGGACTGAAGCTTTCTTT.